The text below deals with one T cell receptor (beta chain). Its specificity is unknown. This sample stems from a study of T cell responses to AZD1222 COVID-19 vaccine. Broader study findings: Distributed over spike, vaccine-associated CD4 TCRs predominated at 160-218 and 743-854. Repertoire samples came only from after the peak T cell response. A mostly white British donor set with more females was recruited, and clonal diversity was possibly underestimated.

The table came from immunoSEQ multiplex PCR; TCRdb's copy has only in-frame clones and leaves some out. The repertoire holds under 70,000 clones, with 88% as singletons. The CDR3 loop spans 18 amino acids. V dropped 0 bases and J dropped 3 bases, with 22 bases sitting between them. The germline CDR1 and CDR2 sequences are SGHRS and YFSETQ. The material sequenced was peripheral blood, taken on day 0 of AZD1222 vaccination. This chain connects TRBV5-1 to TRBJ2-7; TRBD1 might be the D (5 bases). This receptor was taken from an adult in good health. CDR3 in DNA: TGCGCCAGCAGCTTGGTTCTACTCCAGGGCTCATCGGACTACGAGCAGTACTTC. This gives the protein CASSLVLLQGSSDYEQYF.